The 32 T cell receptor beta chains given below trace back to one sample, sequenced in a study of OX40 agonist ivuxolimab in advanced cancers. Sequenced by immunoSEQ multiplex PCR; TCRdb stores in-frame clones only, minus some. The sample yields more than 95,000 clones, 70% to 90% seen once. The specimen was CD4+ or CD8+ T cells sorted from blood, collected in a trial of the OX40 agonist ivuxolimab. These receptors came from an adult with an advanced solid tumor such as melanoma, head and neck, liver or kidney cancer.

The chain carries TRBV5-1 and TRBJ1-2; D gene uncertain. Per the germline V gene, CDR1 is SGHRS and CDR2 is YFSETQ. The CDR3 totals 14 residues. Between the trimmed V and J ends, which lost 2 bases and 9 bases, there was a span of 17 bases. CDR3 sequence (DNA): TGCGCCAGCAGCTTTTCGGGAATCCGGGATAGCTACACCTTC. Its protein product is CASSFSGIRDSYTF. The full variable domain, with the rest looked up from reference TRBV5-1 and TRBJ1-2, is KAGVTQTPRYLIKTRGQQVTLSCSPISGHRSVSWYQQTPGQGLQFLFEYFSETQRNKGNFPGRFSGRQFSNSRSEMNVSTLELGDSALYLCASSFSGIRDSYTFGSGTRLTVV.

The genes are TRBV14 and TRBJ2-5; 8 nucleotides align to TRBD1. The CDR3 has 12 residues. Unmatched junction bases numbered 4, after V lost 6 bases and J lost 7 bases. Germline loops: CDR1 SGHDN, CDR2 FVKESK. As DNA, the CDR3 is TGTGCCAGCAGTACAGGGACAGGGACCCAGTACTTC. This sequence encodes CASSTGTGTQYF. The full variable domain, rest sourced from reference TRBV14 and TRBJ2-5, is EAGVTQFPSHSVIEKGQTVTLRCDPISGHDNLYWYRRVMGKEIKFLLHFVKESKQDESGMPNNRFLAERTGGTYSTLKVQPAELEDSGVYFCASSTGTGTQYFGPGTRLLVL.

The J gene is TRBJ2-2, the V gene TRBV7-3, with 7 bases aligning to TRBD1. V gave up 6 bases and J gave up 3 bases; unmatched junction bases: 4. CDR3 length: 14 amino acids. CDR1 SGHTA and CDR2 FQGTGA come from the germline V gene. The CDR3 coding sequence is TGTGCCAGCAGTTCCGGGACAGACACCGGGGAGCTGTTTTTT. The encoded protein is CASSSGTDTGELFF.

The J gene is TRBJ2-5, the V gene TRBV10-1, with D perhaps TRBD2 (5 bases). Between the trimmed V and J ends, which lost 0 bases and 5 bases, there was a span of 16 bases. Germline CDR1 WNHNN, CDR2 SYGVQD (reference sequence). CDR3 length: 16 residues. The CDR3 nucleotides are TGCGCCAGCAGTGAGTCCTATTTTGGGCCGGGGGAGACCCAGTACTTC. Translating gives CASSESYFGPGETQYF.

The rearrangement links TRBV2 to TRBJ2-5; 8 bases are a match to TRBD1. This CDR3 is 17 amino acids long. Trimming removed 0 bases from V and 5 bases from J; junction bases left unmatched: 11. Germline CDR1 SNHLY, CDR2 FYNNEI. Here the CDR3 reads CASSEALQGADGETQYF. CDR3 bases: TGTGCCAGCAGTGAAGCGCTTCAGGGGGCAGACGGGGAGACCCAGTACTTC.

This clone was seen just once. The chain combines TRBV6-6 with TRBJ2-4; no firm D call. Germline-derived CDR1 and CDR2 are MNHNY and SVGAGI (reference sequence). The V end lost 10 bases, the J end lost 8 bases, and 12 bases lay between the germline ends. The CDR3 is made up of 11 amino acids. The CDR3 region is CAIAGAHIQYF. In DNA, the CDR3 is TGTGCCATAGCAGGTGCCCACATTCAGTACTTC.

This clone was detected once. The V and J genes are TRBV6-1 and TRBJ1-2, with 9 bases aligning to TRBD1. This CDR3 is 13 amino acids long. Per the germline V gene, CDR1 is MNHNS and CDR2 is SASEGT. J was trimmed by 4 bases and V by 8 bases; bases with no gene match: 5. The chain's CDR3 is CASASGQGYGYTF. The CDR3 region has the DNA TGTGCCAGCGCCTCGGGACAGGGCTATGGCTACACCTTC.

The V gene is TRBV7-2, the J gene TRBJ1-1, with 12 nucleotides matching TRBD1. This CDR3 has 14 residues. J was trimmed by 14 bases and V by 5 bases; bases with no gene match: 12. Germline loops: CDR1 SGHTA, CDR2 FQGNSA. The CDR3 nucleotides read TGTGCCAGCAGCGGAGGGACAGGGGGCGCGTGGGCATTCTTT. Translated: CASSGGTGGAWAFF.

V and J are TRBV5-1 and TRBJ1-4; 8 nucleotides align to TRBD1. Per germline, CDR1 SGHRS and CDR2 YFSETQ. Trimming at V came to 7 bases and at J to 2 bases, leaving 7 bases not matched to a gene. The CDR3 has 15 amino acids. DNA for the CDR3: TGCGCCAGCGCTGAACGGACAGGGACTAATGAAAAACTGTTTTTT. As protein: CASAERTGTNEKLFF.

By share, this clone counts as medium-sized. This chain links TRBV4-3 with TRBJ1-5, with D unclear. Deletions cut 0 bases from V and 3 bases from J, with 3 bases between. Germline lookup yields CDR1 LGHNA and CDR2 YSLEER. This CDR3 spans 13 amino acids. CDR3 protein: CASSQETNQPQHF. The CDR3 nucleotides are TGCGCCAGCAGCCAAGAGACCAATCAGCCCCAGCATTTT.

The rearrangement uses TRBV7-9 and TRBJ2-1, with D uncertain. CDR1 is SEHNR, CDR2 FQNEAQ, per germline (reference sequence). The CDR3 loop spans 16 amino acids. The ends were cut back, 5 bases at V and 4 bases at J, with 18 bases in the middle. CDR3 sequence reads: CASSGSRMWRYNEQFF. DNA of the CDR3: TGTGCCAGCAGCGGATCCCGGATGTGGCGTTACAATGAGCAGTTCTTC.

This chain uses TRBV7-2 with TRBJ2-3, with D unclear. V was clipped by 2 bases and J by 6 bases, with 15 bases between them. Germline CDR1 reads SGHTA; CDR2 reads FQGNSA. The CDR3 has 15 amino acids. The CDR3 sequence is CASSLLTGATDTQYF. For the CDR3, the DNA is TGTGCCAGCAGCTTATTAACGGGCGCGACGGATACGCAGTATTTT.

There are a few counts of this clone. The chain couples TRBV2 to TRBJ1-1, with a possible D match to TRBD1 (5 bases). Germline assignment: CDR1 SNHLY and CDR2 FYNNEI. The CDR3 runs 13 residues. The V end was cut by 2 bases, the J end by 5 bases, with 9 bases between. The CDR3 is CASSEQGRTEAFF. CDR3 nucleotides: TGTGCCAGCAGTGAACAGGGCCGGACTGAAGCTTTCTTT.

The chain uses TRBV5-5 and TRBJ2-7; D might be TRBD1 (6 bases). Germline V gene lookup returns CDR1 SGHKS and CDR2 YYEKEE (reference sequence). The germline V and J ends were trimmed by 2 bases and 1 base, with 7 bases remaining between them. This CDR3 region has 13 residues. The CDR3 sequence: CASSFTGSYEQYF. CDR3 sequence (DNA): TGTGCCAGCAGCTTTACAGGGTCCTACGAGCAGTACTTC.

This chain connects TRBV4-3 to TRBJ2-2; TRBD1 matches 9 bases. CDR3 length: 14 amino acids. Germline V gives CDR1 LGHNA, CDR2 YSLEER. The trim removed 4 bases at V and 5 bases at J, leaving 2 bases unmatched. The CDR3 loop is CASSLGTGTGELFF. In DNA form, the CDR3 reads TGCGCCAGCAGCCTCGGGACAGGGACCGGGGAGCTGTTTTTT.

This chain connects TRBV5-1 to TRBJ2-5; a possible D gene is TRBD2 (6 bases). The CDR3 is 15 residues long. V was shortened by 4 bases and J by 3 bases, with 16 bases between the two germline ends. Germline CDR1 reads SGHRS; CDR2 reads YFSETQ. CDR3 sequence reads: CASSPGLRVEETQYF. DNA of the CDR3: TGCGCCAGCAGCCCCGGACTACGGGTGGAAGAGACCCAGTACTTC.

The chain employs TRBV30 and TRBJ2-3; D possibly corresponds to TRBD1 (5 bases). The CDR3 contains 13 residues. Germline-derived CDR1 and CDR2 are GTSNPN and SVGIG (reference sequence). V was clipped by 4 bases and J by 1 base, with 9 bases between them. CDR3: CAWKIGGTDTQYF. The CDR3 DNA sequence: TGTGCCTGGAAGATAGGGGGCACAGATACGCAGTATTTT.

The chain links TRBV6-1 to TRBJ1-1; D gene unclear. The germline CDR1 and CDR2 sequences are MNHNS and SASEGT. The V end was cut by 1 base, the J end by 0 bases, with 12 bases between. The CDR3 totals 16 residues. The CDR3 bases are TGTGCCAGCAGTGAAGTATTCAGGAGACTGAACACTGAAGCTTTCTTT. This codes for CASSEVFRRLNTEAFF.

This clone was counted a few times. This sequence joins TRBV2 and TRBJ1-4; D is unclear. In germline, CDR1 is SNHLY, CDR2 FYNNEI. Trimming pared 8 bases from V and 5 bases from J, leaving 15 bases between. The CDR3 length is 14 residues. This CDR3 is CASGLGRLNEKLFF. The CDR3 bases are TGTGCCAGCGGCCTGGGCAGGCTGAATGAAAAACTGTTTTTT.

The V gene is TRBV7-2, the J gene TRBJ2-7; 9 positions match TRBD2. Per the germline V gene, CDR1 is SGHTA and CDR2 is FQGNSA. V shed 1 base and J 0 bases; nucleotides not matched to a gene: 4. The CDR3 totals 16 residues. The CDR3 DNA reads TGTGCCAGCAGCTTAGGAGGCGGGGGGGTCTCCTACGAGCAGTACTTC. Protein sequence: CASSLGGGGVSYEQYF.

The chain is built from TRBV2 and TRBJ1-1; TRBD1 aligns across 7 bases. V was clipped by 8 bases and J by 0 bases; unmatched bases: 3. CDR3 length: 13 residues. Germline-derived CDR1 and CDR2 are SNHLY and FYNNEI. This chain's CDR3 is CASRGQVNTEAFF. In DNA, the CDR3 is TGTGCCAGCCGAGGACAGGTGAACACTGAAGCTTTCTTT.

This chain links TRBV6-5 with TRBJ2-1; the D is unclear. The CDR3 loop spans 15 amino acids. The V gene's germline CDR1 is MNHEY and CDR2 SVGAGI. Trimming stripped 3 bases from V and 9 bases from J, with 18 bases between. The CDR3 is CASSYVLTPGGEQFF. CDR3 nucleotides: TGTGCCAGCAGTTATGTGTTAACCCCAGGCGGTGAGCAGTTCTTC.

The gene calls are TRBV5-6 and TRBJ2-7; D is undetermined. CDR1 is SGHDT and CDR2 is YYEEEE in the germline V gene. V lost 3 bases and J 1 base, leaving 5 bases between the germline ends. This CDR3 has 12 residues. CDR3: CASSWGSYEQYF. The CDR3 bases are TGTGCCAGCAGCTGGGGATCCTACGAGCAGTACTTC.

V is TRBV6-4 and J is TRBJ1-6; D remains unclear. Between the trimmed V and J ends, which lost 2 bases and 10 bases, there was a span of 9 bases. CDR3 length: 13 residues. The germline V gene encodes CDR1 MRHNA and CDR2 SNTAGT. Written as DNA, the CDR3 is TGTGCCAGCAGTGACGAGTCGGGGTCACCCCTCCACTTT. Translation: CASSDESGSPLHF.

The table lists this clone with a few counts. The CDR3 bases are TGTGCCAGCAGTTTGGGGCGATTTAGCAATCAGCCCCAGCATTTT. This gives the protein CASSLGRFSNQPQHF. This chain connects TRBV28 to TRBJ1-5; D is perhaps TRBD1 (5 bases). Germline CDR1 reads MDHEN; CDR2 reads SYDVKM. The CDR3 spans 15 residues. Trimming removed 3 bases at V and 0 bases at J, with 9 bases between.

The chain recombines TRBV7-9 with TRBJ1-2; D is uncertain. The CDR3 is 16 residues long. Between the trimmed V and J ends, which lost 6 bases and 0 bases, there was a span of 17 bases. Germline CDR1 reads SEHNR; CDR2 reads FQNEAQ (reference sequence). CDR3 residues: CASSPPPESPNYGYTF. The CDR3 coding sequence is TGTGCCAGCAGTCCACCCCCGGAGAGTCCTAACTATGGCTACACCTTC.

The chain links TRBV6-1 to TRBJ1-2; 10 bases fit TRBD1. The CDR3 extends over 12 amino acids. Germline V CDR1 and CDR2: MNHNS, SASEGT. The J segment lost 14 bases and the V segment lost 2 bases, leaving 5 bases of the junction unmatched. The CDR3 spells CASSEMGQGRTF. As DNA, the CDR3 is TGTGCCAGCAGTGAAATGGGACAGGGGCGAACCTTC.

The chain links TRBV30 to TRBJ1-4, with 7 bases identical to TRBD1. The junction had 3 bases not matched to a gene; V was cut back by 0 bases and J by 5 bases. This CDR3 is 14 amino acids long. Germline V gene lookup returns CDR1 GTSNPN and CDR2 SVGIG (reference sequence). CDR3 nucleotides: TGTGCCTGGAGTGTACGCAGGGGGAATGAAAAACTGTTTTTT. Amino acid sequence: CAWSVRRGNEKLFF.

Only one count was recorded for this clone. The rearrangement links TRBV18 to TRBJ1-1, with D unclear. V lost 2 bases and J lost 4, with 8 bases in between. Looked up from germline, CDR1 is KGHSH and CDR2 is LQKENI. The CDR3 has 13 residues. The CDR3 is CASSPAIGTEAFF. The CDR3 DNA follows: TGTGCCAGCTCACCAGCAATCGGCACTGAAGCTTTCTTT. The whole variable domain, remainder taken from reference TRBV18 and TRBJ1-1, is NAGVMQNPRHLVRRRGQEARLRCSPMKGHSHVYWYRQLPEEGLKFMVYLQKENIIDESGMPKERFSAEFPKEGPSILRIQQVVRGDSAAYFCASSPAIGTEAFFGQGTRLTVV.

In nucleotides, the CDR3 is TGTGCCAGCAGCCCCCTCGAGAGCACAGATACGCAGTATTTT. It encodes CASSPLESTDTQYF. The chain uses TRBV7-9 and TRBJ2-3; D is ambiguous. V lost 5 bases, J lost 0 bases, and 9 bases lay in between. Per the germline V gene, CDR1 is SEHNR and CDR2 is FQNEAQ (reference sequence). This CDR3 has 14 amino acids.

The rearrangement links TRBV19 to TRBJ1-6, with TRBD1 as a possible D gene (5 bases). This CDR3 comprises 14 residues. CDR1 is LNHDA, CDR2 SQIVND, per germline (reference sequence). V was trimmed by 6 bases and J by 7 bases, leaving 13 bases between them. This CDR3 is CASSRTRQNSPLHF. The CDR3 DNA sequence: TGTGCCAGTAGCCGTACCAGACAGAATTCACCCCTCCACTTT.

V gene TRBV7-2 combines with J gene TRBJ2-2; 7 nucleotides match TRBD2. Per germline, CDR1 SGHTA and CDR2 FQGNSA. This CDR3 spans 15 amino acids. V shed 5 bases and J 6 bases; nucleotides not matched to a gene: 9. The CDR3 is CASSAGGGHAGELFF. The CDR3 bases are TGTGCCAGCAGCGCTGGGGGGGGTCACGCCGGGGAGCTGTTTTTT. The complete variable domain, with remaining parts taken from reference TRBV7-2 and TRBJ2-2, reads GAGVSQSPSNKVTEKGKDVELRCDPISGHTALYWYRQSLGQGLEFLIYFQGNSAPDKSGLPSDRFSAERTGGSVSTLTIQRTQQEDSAVYLCASSAGGGHAGELFFGEGSRLTVL.